These T cell receptor beta chains were read from a single sample in a study of cytomegalovirus exposure and HLA in healthy donors. Some clones are missing from TCRdb's copy, which holds only in-frame ones; the method was immunoSEQ multiplex PCR. The data hold roughly 98,000 clones, with roughly 76% observed a single time. Sequencing used PBMCs. The receptors originated from a middle-aged man in good health and CMV-seronegative. Both conserved end residues are part of each CDR3. Fields, in order: J gene, D gene, V gene, clone size, CDR3 DNA, CDR3 protein. A D gene is named only where the DNA matches it firmly. Clone sizes are given selectively: once, few, many, or a class where the clone is expanded.

TRBJ2-1 TRBD2 TRBV2 NA TGTGCCAGCAGTGACCGGGCGGCCGGGACTAGCGGCTACAATGAGCAGTTCTTC CASSDRAAGTSGYNEQFF
TRBJ1-1 NA TRBV28 once TGTGCCAGCATTGGGGGGGCGAACACTGAAGCTTTCTTT CASIGGANTEAFF
TRBJ2-7 TRBD1 TRBV19 NA TGTGCCAGTGCCGCGGGACAGGGGGCCTACGAGCAGTACTTC CASAAGQGAYEQYF
TRBJ2-1 NA TRBV7-2 NA TGTGCCAGCAGCGCACGGGCGGGACAGAACTACAATGAGCAGTTCTTC CASSARAGQNYNEQFF
TRBJ2-1 TRBD2 TRBV18 once TGTGCCAGCTCACCTGGGACTAGCGCGTCCTACAATGAGCAGTTCTTC CASSPGTSASYNEQFF
TRBJ2-1 TRBD2 TRBV10-3 few TGTGCCATCAGTGAGCCGAGGACTAGCGGGGACAATGAGCAGTTCTTC CAISEPRTSGDNEQFF
TRBJ2-2 TRBD2 TRBV7-7 few TGTGCTAGCAGCTACGGACTAGCGGGAGGGTCCGGGGAGCTGTTTTTT CASSYGLAGGSGELFF
TRBJ2-6 NA TRBV14 NA TGTGCCAGCAGCCACCCCGGGGTCCTGCACTCTGGGGCCAACGTCCTGACTTTC CASSHPGVLHSGANVLTF
TRBJ2-3 TRBD2 TRBV29-1 few TGCAGCGCAAACCTAGCGGGGGGGCCCGCAGATACGCAGTATTTT CSANLAGGPADTQYF
TRBJ2-2 TRBD2 TRBV9 once TGTGCCAGTGTCAGCGGGAGGGACACCGGGGAGCTGTTTTTT CASVSGRDTGELFF
TRBJ1-1 NA TRBV6-1 few TGTGCCAGCAGTGAAATCCTGGCGGGCACTGAAGCTTTCTTT CASSEILAGTEAFF
TRBJ1-1 TRBD1 TRBV7-6 NA TGTGCCAGCAGCGAGGGACAGGGGCACACTGAAGCTTTCTTT CASSEGQGHTEAFF
TRBJ2-7 NA TRBV5-1 NA TGCGCCAGCAGCGTGACATCCCTCTACGAGCAGTACTTC CASSVTSLYEQYF
TRBJ1-1 NA TRBV28 NA TGTGCCAGCAGGGTCCTGGGGCATGAAGCTTTCTTT CASRVLGHEAFF
TRBJ2-3 TRBD2 TRBV10-3 NA TGTGCCATCAGTGACGGGGGGATGGATACGCAGTATTTT CAISDGGMDTQYF
TRBJ2-7 NA TRBV19 NA TGTGCCAGTAGTTCGCAGCGCTCCTACGAGCAGTACTTC CASSSQRSYEQYF
TRBJ1-5 NA TRBV28 NA TGTGCCAGCAGTTTGCTAGGTGTTCAGCCCCAGCATTTT CASSLLGVQPQHF
TRBJ2-7 TRBD2 TRBV18 NA TGTGCCAGCTCGTCCCTGTTGGTAGCGGGTGTTACCTACGAGCAGTACTTC CASSSLLVAGVTYEQYF
TRBJ1-5 TRBD1 TRBV28 NA TGTGCCAGCAGTTTAAGCTGGACAGGGAGCAATCAGCCCCAGCATTTT CASSLSWTGSNQPQHF
TRBJ2-7 NA TRBV18 few TGTGCCAGCTCCCCTTTAGGACAGAGCGAGCAGTACTTC CASSPLGQSEQYF
TRBJ1-2 NA TRBV27 NA TGTGCCAGCAGTTTATCAGCGTCAGGGGTCTATGGCTACACCTTC CASSLSASGVYGYTF
TRBJ1-6 NA TRBV6-5 NA TGTGCCAGCAGTCCTAACAGAATTAATTCACCCCTCCACTTT CASSPNRINSPLHF
TRBJ2-2 NA TRBV19 few TGTGCCAGTAGTATACCGGGAGAAAAGGGAGACGGGGAGCTGTTTTTT CASSIPGEKGDGELFF
TRBJ2-1 TRBD1 TRBV5-1 few TGCGCCAGCCGGGACAGGGAAGGACCCAATGAGCAGTTCTTC CASRDREGPNEQFF
TRBJ2-2 NA TRBV5-1 NA TGCGCCAGCAGCACTGGACAGATGAACACCGGGGAGCTGTTTTTT CASSTGQMNTGELFF
TRBJ1-1 NA TRBV6-6 NA TGTGCCAGCAGTTTAATCGGCAGGGACACTGAAGCTTTCTTT CASSLIGRDTEAFF
TRBJ2-7 NA TRBV9 few TGTGCCAGCAGCGCATGGGACACCACCTACGAGCAGTACTTC CASSAWDTTYEQYF
TRBJ2-7 TRBD2 TRBV29-1 NA TGCAGCGTTGGGCGGTCGGCTAGCGGGAGGGCCTCCTACGAGCAGTACTTC CSVGRSASGRASYEQYF
TRBJ2-7 TRBD1 TRBV28 NA TGTGCCAGCAGTAGTCCGGGGGGACAGGGGGCTTACGAGCAGTACTTC CASSSPGGQGAYEQYF
TRBJ1-6 TRBD1 TRBV5-1 NA TGCGCCAGCAGCTTAAGACAGGGGGAAGGATCACCCCTCCACTTT CASSLRQGEGSPLHF
TRBJ2-7 NA TRBV27 NA TGTGCCAGCAGTTTTCTAAGCTCCTACGAGCAGTACTTC CASSFLSSYEQYF
TRBJ2-7 NA TRBV23-1 few TGCGCCAGCAGTCACGAGGTCTACTACGAGCAGTACTTC CASSHEVYYEQYF
TRBJ2-7 NA TRBV10-1 NA TGCGCCAGCAGTGAGTGGCCCGACTACGAGCAGTACTTC CASSEWPDYEQYF
TRBJ2-7 NA TRBV28 NA TGTGCCAGCAGTTTGGCACAGTCCTTCGCCGAGCAGTACTTC CASSLAQSFAEQYF
TRBJ1-2 NA TRBV7-9 few TGTTCCAGCAGCGACAGTCTCGTGATAGCTAACTATGGCTACACCTTC CSSSDSLVIANYGYTF
TRBJ1-1 NA TRBV28 NA TGTGCCACCCGAGACAGGCTGAACACTGAAGCTTTCTTT CATRDRLNTEAFF
TRBJ1-2 NA TRBV5-1 NA TGTGCCAGCAGCTTGGTGCCAGGGCAGGGAAACACCTTC CASSLVPGQGNTF
TRBJ2-4 NA TRBV19 NA TGTGCCAGTAGTATTGGGGCTGGCCTAGCCAAAAACATTCAGTACTTC CASSIGAGLAKNIQYF
TRBJ2-5 NA TRBV25-1 NA TGTGCCAGCAGTGGGGCGATGGGGGGAGAAGAGACCCAGTACTTC CASSGAMGGEETQYF
TRBJ2-7 NA TRBV7-2 few TGTGCCAGCAGCTTTTACCTGACTAACGAGCAGTACTTC CASSFYLTNEQYF
TRBJ2-7 TRBD2 TRBV15 few TGTGCCACCAGCAGAGAGGGGGGACTAGCTGCCGAGCAGTACTTC CATSREGGLAAEQYF
TRBJ1-2 NA TRBV4-1 NA TGCGCCAGCAGCAAATCAGGGGTCGATGGCTACACCTTC CASSKSGVDGYTF
TRBJ2-2 NA TRBV7-9 NA TGTGCCAGCAGCCCGAACTCGAACACCGGGGAGCTGTTTTTT CASSPNSNTGELFF
TRBJ1-6 NA TRBV7-9 NA TGTGCCAGCAGCCTTGGGAGCTCACCCCTCCACTTT CASSLGSSPLHF
TRBJ2-6 NA TRBV5-1 NA TGCGCCAGCAGCTTGGACGGAGTTTCTGGGGCCAACGTCCTGACTTTC CASSLDGVSGANVLTF
TRBJ1-4 NA TRBV28 NA TGTGCCAGCGGAAGGGGAGGCAGAGTTAATGAAAAACTGTTTTTT CASGRGGRVNEKLFF
TRBJ2-5 TRBD1 TRBV4-2 NA TGTGCCAGCAGCCAAGAGGTTAAGGGACAGGGTATTCGAGAGACCCAGTACTTC CASSQEVKGQGIRETQYF